This entry lists 12 T cell receptor beta chains sequenced from one sample in a study of human T cells and chemical hapten exposure. TCRdb redid the calling of the RACE reads with MiXCR, one entry per CDR3 protein. Of approximately 180,000 distinct CDR3 sequences in the sample, approximately 29% are singletons; the top ten hold just under 3%. Time point noted: pre-sensitization, week 0. Specified treatment: therapeutic diphenylcyclopropenone sensitization with weekly scalp DPC. The sequencing used whole blood, collected in connection with sensitization to the hapten diphenylcyclopropenone (DPC). These receptors were obtained from a woman aged 30 to 39 with alopecia areata. Some clones in this sample may be carry-over from other donors' samples.

Points on this clonotype: One end of the junction varies from germline; a read error may be responsible. This chain connects TRBV24-1 to TRBJ2-2; TRBD1 might be the D (6 bases). The CDR3 is made up of 14 amino acids. The V gene's germline CDR1 is KGHDR and CDR2 SFDVKD. The CDR3 sequence is CATSTGTKTGELFF. The CDR3 DNA reads TGTGCCACCAGTACAGGGACGAAAACCGGGGAGCTGTTTTTT.

This chain links TRBV4-2 with TRBJ1-4; 10 bases line up with TRBD1. Germline lookup yields CDR1 LGHNA and CDR2 YNFKEQ. Unmatched junction bases numbered 10, after V lost 4 bases and J lost 8 bases. This CDR3 has 16 residues. CDR3 sequence reads: CASSPSSGTGEEKLFF. The CDR3 DNA follows: TGTGCCAGCAGCCCGAGTTCCGGGACAGGGGAGGAAAAACTGTTTTTT.

The chain has TRBV15 and TRBJ1-3, with 7 nucleotides matching TRBD1. V lost 2 bases and J lost 0; bases outside the gene matches: 7. The CDR3 runs 17 residues. Germline V gene data show CDR1 as LNHNV and CDR2 as YYDKDF (reference sequence). The CDR3 DNA reads TGTGCCACCAGCAGAAATTACAGGGGCTACTCTGGAAACACCATATATTTT. This codes for CATSRNYRGYSGNTIYF.

This clonotype was counted a few times. The genes are TRBV12-3 or TRBV12-4 and TRBJ1-2, with D tentatively TRBD1 (5 bases). This CDR3 is built from 14 residues. V lost 5 bases and J 4 bases, leaving 14 bases between the germline ends. CDR3 in DNA: TGTGCCAGCAGTACAACAGGCCTTGGCTATGGCTACACCTTC. It translates to CASSTTGLGYGYTF.

This chain joins TRBV29-1 and TRBJ2-7, with a possible D match to TRBD1 (6 bases). The V end was cut by 4 bases, the J end by 7 bases, with 14 bases between. Germline loops: CDR1 SQVTM, CDR2 ANQGSEA. The CDR3 has 12 residues. The CDR3 region is CSVVQGVREQYF. CDR3 DNA sequence: TGCAGCGTTGTACAGGGTGTCCGGGAGCAGTACTTC.

This sequence joins TRBV28 and TRBJ2-1; 8 bases align to TRBD2. The germline V gene encodes CDR1 MDHEN and CDR2 SYDVKM. V lost 6 bases to trimming and J lost 9 bases; unmatched junction nucleotides: 16. This CDR3 has 16 amino acids. The CDR3 region is CASRSPRGGGLGEQFF. The CDR3 nucleotides are TGTGCCAGCAGATCTCCTCGGGGGGGCGGTTTGGGTGAGCAGTTCTTC. Supplemented by reference TRBV28 and TRBJ2-1, the full variable domain reads DVKVTQSSRYLVKRTGEKVFLECVQDMDHENMFWYRQDPGLGLRLIYFSYDVKMKEKGDIPEGYSVSREKKERFSLILESASTNQTSMYLCASRSPRGGGLGEQFFGPGTRLTVL.

The chain is built from TRBV12-3 or TRBV12-4 and TRBJ1-4, with D tentatively TRBD1 (6 bases). Trimming stripped 3 bases from V and 0 bases from J, with 14 bases between. CDR3 length: 17 amino acids. The CDR3 nucleotides read TGTGCCAGCAGTTTCAGCTTTTCAGGGGCAACTAATGAAAAACTGTTTTTT. It specifies CASSFSFSGATNEKLFF.

This clonotype was found a few times. The V gene is TRBV20-1, the J gene TRBJ2-5; D is unresolved. CDR1 and CDR2 from the germline V gene are DFQATT and SNEGSKA (reference sequence). V was shortened by 5 bases and J by 3 bases, with 13 bases between the two germline ends. The CDR3 totals 13 residues. CDR3 in DNA: TGCAGTGCTGTGCTAGATCCCAAAGAGACCCAGTACTTC. This translates into CSAVLDPKETQYF.

The chain employs TRBV3-1 and TRBJ1-5; perhaps TRBD1 as D (5 bases). Germline CDR1 LGHDT, CDR2 YNNKEL (reference sequence). The V end lost 0 bases, the J end lost 0 bases, and 6 bases lay between the germline ends. The length of the CDR3 is 15 residues. The CDR3 coding sequence is TGTGCCAGCAGCCAAGATGGGGGTAGCAATCAGCCCCAGCATTTT. Translation: CASSQDGGSNQPQHF.

A single count supports this clonotype. The chain has TRBV15 and TRBJ2-2, with D uncertain. Germline CDR1 is LNHNV and CDR2 is YYDKDF (reference sequence). V lost 5 bases, J lost 2 bases, and 6 bases lay in between. The CDR3 length is 13 residues. CDR3 coding DNA: TGTGCCACCAGCTTCCGAAACACCGGGGAGCTGTTTTTT. Protein: CATSFRNTGELFF.

The genes are TRBV28 and TRBJ1-1, with no clear D. Per germline, CDR1 MDHEN and CDR2 SYDVKM. The V gene lost 2 bases and the J gene lost 1 base, with 8 bases spanning the gap. This CDR3 region has 14 residues. In nucleotides, the CDR3 is TGTGCCAGCAGTTTAAGCGGACCGAACACTGAAGCTTTCTTT. Protein: CASSLSGPNTEAFF.

The gene calls are TRBV6-2 or TRBV6-3 and TRBJ1-1; D is undetermined. Germline lookup yields CDR1 MNHEY and CDR2 SVGEGT. V lost 1 base and J lost 8, with 14 bases in between. This CDR3 is built from 14 residues. The CDR3 loop is CASSYFSQPGEAFF. As DNA, the CDR3 is TGTGCCAGCAGTTACTTCTCTCAGCCAGGCGAAGCTTTCTTT.